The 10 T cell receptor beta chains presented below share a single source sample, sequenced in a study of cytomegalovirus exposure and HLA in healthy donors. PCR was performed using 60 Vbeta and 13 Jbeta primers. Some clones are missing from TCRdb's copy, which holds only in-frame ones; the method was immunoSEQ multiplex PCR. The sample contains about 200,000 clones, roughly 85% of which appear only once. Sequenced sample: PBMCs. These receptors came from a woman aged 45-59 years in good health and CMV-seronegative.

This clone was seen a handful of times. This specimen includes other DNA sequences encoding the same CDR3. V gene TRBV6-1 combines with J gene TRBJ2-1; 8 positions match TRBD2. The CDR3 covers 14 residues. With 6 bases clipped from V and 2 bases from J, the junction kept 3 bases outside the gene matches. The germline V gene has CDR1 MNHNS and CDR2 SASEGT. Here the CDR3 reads CASSAGGTYNEQFF. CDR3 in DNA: TGTGCCAGCAGCGCGGGAGGAACCTACAATGAGCAGTTCTTC.

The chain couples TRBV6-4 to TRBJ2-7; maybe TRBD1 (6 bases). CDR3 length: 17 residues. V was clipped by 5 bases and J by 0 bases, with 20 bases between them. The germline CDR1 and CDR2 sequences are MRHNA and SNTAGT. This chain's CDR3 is CASSSWGTGRSSYEQYF. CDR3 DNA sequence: TGTGCCAGCAGTTCCTGGGGTACAGGGAGAAGCTCCTACGAGCAGTACTTC.

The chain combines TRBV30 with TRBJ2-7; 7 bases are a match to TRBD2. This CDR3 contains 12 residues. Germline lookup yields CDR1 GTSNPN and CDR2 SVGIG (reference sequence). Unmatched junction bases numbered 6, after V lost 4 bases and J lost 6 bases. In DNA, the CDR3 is TGTGCCTGGACTAGCGGACCATTCGAGCAGTACTTC. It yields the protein CAWTSGPFEQYF.

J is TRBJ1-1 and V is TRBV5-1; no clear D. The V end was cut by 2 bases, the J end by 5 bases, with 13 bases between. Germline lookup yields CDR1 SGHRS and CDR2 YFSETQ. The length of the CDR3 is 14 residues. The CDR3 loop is CASSFRTRGTEAFF. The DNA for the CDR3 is TGCGCCAGCAGCTTCCGGACTCGAGGGACTGAAGCTTTCTTT.

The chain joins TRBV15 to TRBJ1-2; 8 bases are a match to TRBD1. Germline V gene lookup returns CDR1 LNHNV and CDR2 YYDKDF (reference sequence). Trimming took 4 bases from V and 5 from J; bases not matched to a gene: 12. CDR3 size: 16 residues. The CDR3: CATSTLLGTGIYGYTF. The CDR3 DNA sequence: TGTGCCACCAGCACCTTACTCGGGACAGGTATTTATGGCTACACCTTC.

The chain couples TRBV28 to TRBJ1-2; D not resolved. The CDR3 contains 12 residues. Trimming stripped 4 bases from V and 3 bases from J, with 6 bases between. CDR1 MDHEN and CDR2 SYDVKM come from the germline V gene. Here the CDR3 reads CASSSVYYGYTF. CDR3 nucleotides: TGTGCCAGCAGTTCAGTTTACTATGGCTACACCTTC.

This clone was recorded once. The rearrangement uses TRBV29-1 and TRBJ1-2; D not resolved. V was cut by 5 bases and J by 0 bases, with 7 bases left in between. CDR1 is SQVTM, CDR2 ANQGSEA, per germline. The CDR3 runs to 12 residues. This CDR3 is CSVFGANYGYTF. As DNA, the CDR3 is TGCAGCGTTTTCGGAGCTAACTATGGCTACACCTTC. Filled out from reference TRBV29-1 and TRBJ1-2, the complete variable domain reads SAVISQKPSRDICQRGTSLTIQCQVDSQVTMMFWYRQQPGQSLTLIATANQGSEATYESGFVIDKFPISRPNLTFSTLTVSNMSPEDSSIYLCSVFGANYGYTFGSGTRLTVV.

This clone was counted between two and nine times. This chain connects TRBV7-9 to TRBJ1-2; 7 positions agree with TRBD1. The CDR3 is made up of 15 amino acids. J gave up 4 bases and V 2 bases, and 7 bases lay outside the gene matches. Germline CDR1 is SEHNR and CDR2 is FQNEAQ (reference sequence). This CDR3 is CASSLYSGQPYGYTF. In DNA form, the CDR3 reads TGTGCCAGCAGCTTATACTCGGGACAGCCCTATGGCTACACCTTC.

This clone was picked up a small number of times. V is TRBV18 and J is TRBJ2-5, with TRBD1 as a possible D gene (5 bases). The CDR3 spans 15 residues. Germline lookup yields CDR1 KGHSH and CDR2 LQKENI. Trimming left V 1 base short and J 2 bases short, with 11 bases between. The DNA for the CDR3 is TGTGCCAGCTCACCACGAAGGGGTCAACAAGAGACCCAGTACTTC. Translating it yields CASSPRRGQQETQYF.

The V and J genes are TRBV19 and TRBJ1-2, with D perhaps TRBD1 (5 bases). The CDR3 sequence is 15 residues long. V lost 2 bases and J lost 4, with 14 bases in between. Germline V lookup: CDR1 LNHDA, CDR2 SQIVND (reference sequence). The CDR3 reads CASSISSGITYGYTF. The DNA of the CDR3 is TGTGCCAGTAGTATATCGTCAGGGATTACCTATGGCTACACCTTC. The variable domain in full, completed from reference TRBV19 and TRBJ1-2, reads DGGITQSPKYLFRKEGQNVTLSCEQNLNHDAMYWYRQDPGQGLRLIYYSQIVNDFQKGDIAEGYSVSREKKESFPLTVTSAQKNPTAFYLCASSISSGITYGYTFGSGTRLTVV.